The sequence of this T cell receptor beta chain was determined in a study of low-dose radiotherapy and immunotherapy resistance in tumors. cDNA synthesis used a TRAV/TRBV-specific primer set for both chains. The PCR that amplified TCRs ran for 20 cycles, relying on a constant-region primer and a V-primer adapter. The mRNA which had been isolated was amplified by in vitro transcription. A single record per CDR3 protein comes from TCRdb applying MiXCR to the reads. This table holds about 39,000 distinct CDR3 sequences, 30% to 35% found once. This clonotype was recorded at least ten times. This CDR3 contains 13 residues. The V end was cut by 0 bases, the J end by 7 bases, with 8 bases between. CDR1 SGHRS and CDR2 YFSETQ come from the germline V gene. Indicated time point: before trial treatment. Treatment combined nivolumab, ipilimumab, aspirin, low-dose cyclophosphamide and low-dose radiotherapy in a dose-escalation trial. All eligible patients presented with advanced solid tumors that contained no tumor-infiltrating lymphocytes.

Material: PBMCs, obtained before treatment. The V gene is TRBV5-1, the J gene TRBJ2-1, with no clear D. The TCR sequence derives from a male donor with gallbladder cancer. CDR3 loop: CASSLGGLNEQFF. DNA for the CDR3: TGCGCCAGCAGCTTGGGAGGATTGAATGAGCAGTTCTTC.